The TCR beta chain under discussion was sequenced for a study of blood T cell repertoires in COVID-19 (dated by TCRdb to the early 2020s). For context, the study as a whole: Samples covering the acute and convalescent phases of COVID-19 were provided by collaborators in the United States, Italy and Spain. The material from the prospective study consisted of cDNA or gDNA derived from T cells, B-cell-depleted T cells, or PBMCs. The dataset comprised deeply sampled blood TCRbeta repertoires from subjects exposed to, actively infected with, or recovered from COVID-19. The repertoires were released in a freely available public database meant as a resource for research on the immune response to SARS-CoV-2. The samples were drawn from two sources: the first 160 participants of the ongoing ImmuneRACE study, and 1,254 subjects contributed by 6 global collaborators. A de-identified subject ID, COVID-19 status, age in years and sex were almost always included in the sample metadata. Where HLA class I and class II types were available, the types were taken from metadata supplied by the sample provider, not from assay-based typing.

CDR1 and CDR2 (MDHEN, SYDVKM) derive from the germline V gene. The CDR3 numbers 15 residues from cysteine through phenylalanine. The only DNA kept is the CDR3, 45 bases in frame from the first base. V is trimmed back by 6 bases and J by 10 bases, and the junction contains 7 bases that no gene match accounts for. Remarks on this clone: Its antigen remains unidentified. No base qualities exist here, and no much larger clone lies one base off it.

Study-wide conclusions, independent of this receptor: How much clinical and demographic metadata was included differed by source and by participant, and the metadata was provided uncurated.

The collaborating institutions used their own protocols to collect whole blood in K2EDTA tubes. For TCRbeta analysis, collaborators shipped samples as frozen whole blood, isolated PBMCs, or DNA extracted from either of those sample types. TCRbeta CDR3 regions were amplified from genomic DNA using the immunoSEQ Assay, a bias-controlled multiplex PCR. Per the original workflow: The number of nucleated cells in each sample was estimated by amplification of reference gene primers within the assay. To quantify the absolute abundance of each unique TCRbeta CDR3 rearrangement, sequence reads were collapsed and filtered. For each sample, productive Simpson clonality was calculated as the square root of Simpson's diversity index over productive rearrangements. In TCRdb, the immuneACCESS table is reduced to in-frame sequences with V and J assigned. These tables do not hold every clone; where another copy was compared, an unresolved V gene accounts for under half, and the others remain unexplained. V and J calls and clone size are as listed in that table; D and trimming were resolved from the DNA. A total of some 50,000 clones appear in this sample, 87% of them only once. 6.5% to 10% of the sample belongs to the ten largest clones.

The V gene is TRBV28 and the J gene is TRBJ2-1, with 15 bases aligning to TRBD2. The sequenced sample was peripheral blood. This receptor was taken from a man in his fifties with active COVID-19. The CDR3 corresponds to CASSPGLAGGEEQFF. The sequenced DNA: TGTGCCAGCAGCCCAGGACTAGCGGGAGGGGAAGAGCAGTTCTTC.